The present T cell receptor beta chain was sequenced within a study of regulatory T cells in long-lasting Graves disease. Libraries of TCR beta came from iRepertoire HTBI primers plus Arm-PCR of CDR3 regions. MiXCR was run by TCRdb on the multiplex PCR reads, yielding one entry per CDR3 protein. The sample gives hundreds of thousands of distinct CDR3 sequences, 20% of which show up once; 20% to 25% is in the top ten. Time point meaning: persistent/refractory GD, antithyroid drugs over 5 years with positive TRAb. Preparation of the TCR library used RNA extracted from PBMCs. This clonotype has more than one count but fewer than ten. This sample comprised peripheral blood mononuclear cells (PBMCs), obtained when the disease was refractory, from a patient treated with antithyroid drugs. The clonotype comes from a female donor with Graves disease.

CDR3 sequence (DNA): TGTGCCAGTAGCCCGGGCAGAACCGTCTACGAGCAGTACTTC. It is translated as CASSPGRTVYEQYF. The chain carries TRBV19 and TRBJ2-7; no firm D call. In germline, CDR1 is LNHDA, CDR2 SQIVND (reference sequence). The length of the CDR3 is 14 residues. The ends were cut back, 6 bases at V and 3 bases at J, with 15 bases in the middle.